What follows is one TCR beta chain and its context. V lost 0 bases and J lost 7, with 22 bases in between. The CDR3 runs to 18 residues. In germline, CDR1 is LNHNV, CDR2 YYDKDF (reference sequence). The data belong to a study of blood T cell repertoires in COVID-19. Study in general: Samples of COVID-19 (acute and convalescent) were obtained from the United States, Italy and Spain.

Profiled with immunoSEQ multiplex PCR; TCRdb holds only in-frame clones, not every one. The table lists over 250,000 clones, 91% of them singletons. Sequencing input: peripheral blood. The J gene is TRBJ2-1, the V gene TRBV15, with a possible D match to TRBD2 (7 bases). The receptor was derived from a young woman with COVID-19, enrolled during active disease. In DNA form, the CDR3 reads TGTGCCACCAGCAGAGATAGTCCGAAGCGGGAAGGGACAAATGAGCAGTTCTTC. Translated: CATSRDSPKREGTNEQFF. Looking up the rest from reference TRBV15 and TRBJ2-1 gives the full variable domain: DAMVIQNPRYQVTQFGKPVTLSCSQTLNHNVMYWYQQKSSQAPKLLFHYYDKDFNNEADTPDNFQSRRPNTSFCFLDIRSPGLGDTAMYLCATSRDSPKREGTNEQFFGPGTRLTVL.